This passage covers 8 T cell receptor beta chains from one sample sequenced in a study of cytomegalovirus exposure and HLA in healthy donors. Researchers ran the PCR with 60 Vbeta and 13 Jbeta primers. Generated by immunoSEQ multiplex PCR, the TCRdb table keeps only in-frame clones and is missing some. Of 170,000 or so clones in the sample, roughly 84% are singletons; the top ten hold more than 0.35%. The sequencing sample was made of PBMCs. The receptors here all came from a boy between 2 and 15 years old in good health and CMV-seronegative.

This clone was found once. The chain couples TRBV4-1 to TRBJ2-4; unclear D gene. The V gene's germline CDR1 is MGHRA and CDR2 YSYEKL. This CDR3 comprises 13 residues. With 6 bases removed from V and 0 bases from J, the gap between germline ends came to 6 bases. CDR3 protein: CASRRLAKNIQYF. The CDR3 region has the DNA TGCGCCAGCAGACGGTTAGCCAAAAACATTCAGTACTTC.

The V and J genes are TRBV18 and TRBJ1-1, with D possibly TRBD1 on 5 matching bases. Trimming pared 8 bases from V and 4 bases from J, leaving 14 bases between. Germline V lookup: CDR1 KGHSH, CDR2 LQKENI. The CDR3 covers 13 residues. CDR3 nucleotide sequence: TGTGCCAGCGACGGACAAACGGGCACTGAAGCTTTCTTT. The encoded protein is CASDGQTGTEAFF.

The gene calls are TRBV2 and TRBJ2-7, with 9 bases that match TRBD1. The V gene end was trimmed by 6 bases and the J gene end by 9 bases; junction bases not matched to a gene: 15. Germline CDR1 and CDR2: SNHLY and FYNNEI. The CDR3 is made up of 15 amino acids. CDR3 sequence: CASRETGTGHMGQYF. CDR3 nucleotides: TGTGCCAGCAGGGAAACCGGGACAGGGCACATGGGGCAGTACTTC.

The chain joins TRBV2 to TRBJ1-1; D not certain. Germline CDR1 and CDR2: SNHLY and FYNNEI. Trimming took 4 bases from V and 8 from J, leaving 8 bases between them. This CDR3 is built from 11 residues. The CDR3 DNA follows: TGTGCCAGCAGTGGACTTAACGAAGCTTTCTTT. Translating gives CASSGLNEAFF.

This clone came up a few times. J is TRBJ2-3 and V is TRBV4-2, with D possibly matching TRBD1 (6 bases). The CDR3 runs to 15 residues. V lost 1 base, J lost 0 bases, and 8 bases lay in between. Germline values: CDR1 LGHNA, CDR2 YNFKEQ. The DNA for the CDR3 is TGTGCCAGCAGCCAAGGACAGGAAAGCACAGATACGCAGTATTTT. It codes for CASSQGQESTDTQYF.

As to this clone: Other DNA sequences of this sample code for an identical CDR3. The chain links TRBV13 to TRBJ1-2; D not certain. The ends were cut back, 0 bases at V and 3 bases at J, with 5 bases in the middle. CDR3 length: 13 amino acids. Germline V gives CDR1 PRHDT, CDR2 FYEKMQ (reference sequence). The CDR3 loop is CASSLGRDYGYTF. The CDR3 coding sequence is TGTGCCAGCAGCTTAGGCCGAGACTATGGCTACACCTTC.

This chain uses TRBV6-5 with TRBJ1-1, with D possibly being TRBD1 (6 bases). Per germline, CDR1 MNHEY and CDR2 SVGAGI. Between the trimmed V and J ends, which lost 0 bases and 6 bases, there was a span of 11 bases. This CDR3 has 14 residues. The CDR3 coding sequence is TGTGCCAGCAGTTACTCAAGGGGGGGTGCTGAAGCTTTCTTT. This sequence encodes CASSYSRGGAEAFF.

The count of this clone is one. This rearrangement joins TRBV7-2 to TRBJ1-3; D is unclear. V was clipped by 6 bases and J by 3 bases, with 12 bases between them. The CDR3 covers 14 residues. Looked up from germline, CDR1 is SGHTA and CDR2 is FQGNSA. The CDR3 DNA follows: TGTGCCAGCAGTCCCCGGGTCAGTGGAAACACCATATATTTT. Its protein product is CASSPRVSGNTIYF. The whole variable domain, remainder taken from reference TRBV7-2 and TRBJ1-3, is GAGVSQSPSNKVTEKGKDVELRCDPISGHTALYWYRQSLGQGLEFLIYFQGNSAPDKSGLPSDRFSAERTGGSVSTLTIQRTQQEDSAVYLCASSPRVSGNTIYFGEGSWLTVV.